This T cell receptor (beta chain) came from a study of blood T cell repertoires in COVID-19. The CDR3 is 15 residues long. The V end was cut by 2 bases, the J end by 0 bases, with 10 bases between. Germline CDR1 reads SGHAT; CDR2 reads FQNNGV. As processed by the authors: From reference gene primer amplification, estimates of nucleated cell counts were derived. The method was immunoSEQ multiplex PCR; TCRdb's version includes in-frame clones alone and lacks a portion of them. That table supplies the V and J calls and clone size; D and trimming were determined from the DNA. The table has 320,000 or so clones, 88% seen once.

The sequencing input was PBMCs or T cells enriched from blood (not recorded which). This chain links TRBV11-2 with TRBJ1-1; D is uncertain. This clonotype was obtained from a man aged 25-45 years who had recovered from COVID-19. The CDR3 loop reads CASSLRLAVNTEAFF. The CDR3 DNA follows: TGTGCCAGCAGCTTAAGATTGGCAGTGAACACTGAAGCTTTCTTT.